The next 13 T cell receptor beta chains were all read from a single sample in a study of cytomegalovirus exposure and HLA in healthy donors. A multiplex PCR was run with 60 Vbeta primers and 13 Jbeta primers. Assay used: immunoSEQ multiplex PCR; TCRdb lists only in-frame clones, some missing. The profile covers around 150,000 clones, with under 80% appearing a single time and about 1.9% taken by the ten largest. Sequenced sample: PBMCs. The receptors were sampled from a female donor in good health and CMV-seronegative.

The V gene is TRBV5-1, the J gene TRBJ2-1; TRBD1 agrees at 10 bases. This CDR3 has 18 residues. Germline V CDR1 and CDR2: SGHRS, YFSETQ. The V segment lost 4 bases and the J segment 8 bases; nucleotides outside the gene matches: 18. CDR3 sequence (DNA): TGCGCCAGCAGCCTAGGCACTTCCGGGACAGGGGTATCGGATGAGCAGTTCTTC. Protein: CASSLGTSGTGVSDEQFF. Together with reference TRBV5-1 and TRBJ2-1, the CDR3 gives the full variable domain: KAGVTQTPRYLIKTRGQQVTLSCSPISGHRSVSWYQQTPGQGLQFLFEYFSETQRNKGNFPGRFSGRQFSNSRSEMNVSTLELGDSALYLCASSLGTSGTGVSDEQFFGPGTRLTVL.

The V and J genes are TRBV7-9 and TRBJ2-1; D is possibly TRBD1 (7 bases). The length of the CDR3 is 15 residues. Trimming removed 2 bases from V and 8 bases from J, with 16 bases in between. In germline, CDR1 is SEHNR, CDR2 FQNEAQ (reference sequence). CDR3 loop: CASSLNMQGEDEQFF. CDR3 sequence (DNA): TGTGCCAGCAGCTTAAATATGCAGGGGGAGGATGAGCAGTTCTTC.

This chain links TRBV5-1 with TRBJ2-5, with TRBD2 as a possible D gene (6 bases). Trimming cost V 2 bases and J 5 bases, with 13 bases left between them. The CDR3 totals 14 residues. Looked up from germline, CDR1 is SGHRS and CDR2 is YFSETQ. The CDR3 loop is CASSLLARGETQYF. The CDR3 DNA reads TGCGCCAGCAGCTTACTAGCTCGGGGGGAGACCCAGTACTTC.

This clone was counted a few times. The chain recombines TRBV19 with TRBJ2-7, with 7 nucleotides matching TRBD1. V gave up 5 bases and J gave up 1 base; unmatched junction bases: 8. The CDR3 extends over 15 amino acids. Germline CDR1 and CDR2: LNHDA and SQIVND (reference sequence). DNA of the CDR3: TGTGCCAGTAGTTCCCGGACAGGCGATTCCTACGAGCAGTACTTC. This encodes CASSSRTGDSYEQYF.

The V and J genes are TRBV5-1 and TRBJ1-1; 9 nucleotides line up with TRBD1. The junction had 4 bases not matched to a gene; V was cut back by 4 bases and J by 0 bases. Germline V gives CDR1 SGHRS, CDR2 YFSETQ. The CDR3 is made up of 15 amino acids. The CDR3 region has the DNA TGCGCCAGCAGCATGACAGGGGGGTTGAACACTGAAGCTTTCTTT. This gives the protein CASSMTGGLNTEAFF.

CDR3 amino acids: CSATSGRVTGELFF. Written as DNA, the CDR3 is TGCAGCGCGACTAGCGGGAGGGTCACCGGGGAGCTGTTTTTT. The chain is built from TRBV29-1 and TRBJ2-2; 14 nucleotides align to TRBD2. CDR3 length: 14 residues. The junction had 2 bases not matched to a gene; V was cut back by 7 bases and J by 4 bases. In germline, CDR1 is SQVTM, CDR2 ANQGSEA.

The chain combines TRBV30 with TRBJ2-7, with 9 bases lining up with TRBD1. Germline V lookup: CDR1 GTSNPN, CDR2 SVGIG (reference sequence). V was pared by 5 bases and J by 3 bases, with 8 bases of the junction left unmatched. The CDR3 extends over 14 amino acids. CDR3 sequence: CAWGPPGQGYEQYF. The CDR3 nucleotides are TGTGCCTGGGGCCCACCGGGACAGGGCTACGAGCAGTACTTC.

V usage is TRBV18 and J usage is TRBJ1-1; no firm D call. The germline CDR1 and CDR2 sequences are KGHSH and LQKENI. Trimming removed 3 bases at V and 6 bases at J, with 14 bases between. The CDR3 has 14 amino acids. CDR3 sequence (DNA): TGTGCCAGCTCACCTTCCGGGGTATGGGCTGAAGCTTTCTTT. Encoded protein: CASSPSGVWAEAFF. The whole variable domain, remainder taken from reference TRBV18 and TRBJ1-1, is NAGVMQNPRHLVRRRGQEARLRCSPMKGHSHVYWYRQLPEEGLKFMVYLQKENIIDESGMPKERFSAEFPKEGPSILRIQQVVRGDSAAYFCASSPSGVWAEAFFGQGTRLTVV.

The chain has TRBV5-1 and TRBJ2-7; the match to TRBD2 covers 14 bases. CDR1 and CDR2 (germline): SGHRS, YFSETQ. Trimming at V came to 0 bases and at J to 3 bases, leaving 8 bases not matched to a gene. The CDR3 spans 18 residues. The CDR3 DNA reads TGCGCCAGCAGCTTGGGTGGGACTAGCGGGAGCCTTGGCTACGAGCAGTACTTC. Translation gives CASSLGGTSGSLGYEQYF.

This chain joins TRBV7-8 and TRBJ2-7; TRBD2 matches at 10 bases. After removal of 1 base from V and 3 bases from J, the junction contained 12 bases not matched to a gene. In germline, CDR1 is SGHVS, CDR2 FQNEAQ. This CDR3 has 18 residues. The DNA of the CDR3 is TGTGCCAGCAGCTTAGAAAAGTCAACTAGCGGGGCCTTCTACGAGCAGTACTTC. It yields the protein CASSLEKSTSGAFYEQYF.

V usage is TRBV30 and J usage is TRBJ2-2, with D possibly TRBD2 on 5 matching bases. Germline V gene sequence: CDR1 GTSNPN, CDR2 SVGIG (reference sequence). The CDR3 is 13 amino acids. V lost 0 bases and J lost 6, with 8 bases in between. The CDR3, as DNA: TGTGCCTGGAGTGTTTCCGGGGCCGGGGAGCTGTTTTTT. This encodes CAWSVSGAGELFF.

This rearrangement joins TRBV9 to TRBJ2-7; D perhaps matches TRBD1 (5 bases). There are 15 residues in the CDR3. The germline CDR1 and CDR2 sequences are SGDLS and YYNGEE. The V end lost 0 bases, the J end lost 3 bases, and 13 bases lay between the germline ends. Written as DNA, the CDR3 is TGTGCCAGCAGCGTAGACCTCGGACACATCTACGAGCAGTACTTC. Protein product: CASSVDLGHIYEQYF.

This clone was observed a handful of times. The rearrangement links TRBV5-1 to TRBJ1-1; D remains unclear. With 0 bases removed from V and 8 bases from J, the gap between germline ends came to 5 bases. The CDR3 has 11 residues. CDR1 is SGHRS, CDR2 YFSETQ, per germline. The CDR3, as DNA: TGCGCCAGCAGCTTGGGCGGGGAAGCTTTCTTT. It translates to CASSLGGEAFF.